The clone carrying this TCR beta chain was picked up a small number of times. Its antigen remains unknown. This entry comes from a study of T cell repertoires in cytomegalovirus infection. Study background: The public TCR beta signatures pointed to both CMV infection and matching HLA type.

Findings and caveats of the study: Individuals carrying CMV plus the relevant HLA were identified by cumulative frequency of public TCR beta families. In two of eight donors, the top clonotype was HLA-C-restricted CMV-specific.

Trimming at V came to 4 bases and at J to 5 bases, leaving 21 bases not matched to a gene. The CDR3 length is 20 residues. TCRdb called the reads again in MiXCR, with one record for every CDR3 protein. In the table there are about 230,000 distinct CDR3 sequences, 20% to 25% of which are singletons. Sample: CD8+ T cells from PBMCs. The TCR was taken from a human donor in good health (CMV status not recorded). Some clones in this sample may be carry-over from other donors' samples. V and J are TRBV12-3 or TRBV12-4 and TRBJ2-1; 9 bases are shared with TRBD2. CDR3 DNA sequence: TGTGCCAGCAGTTCCTTGTGGGACCTGACTCGGACTAGCGTGGACAATGAGCAGTTCTTC. Residues: CASSSLWDLTRTSVDNEQFF.